This T cell receptor (beta chain) was sequenced in a study of a mutant IDH1 vaccine in newly diagnosed glioma. At the level of the study: Of the patients given treatment, approximately 62% were male and approximately 40% were female, and a mean age of about 44 years was recorded. Previous care, which was radiotherapy, temozolomide, or both, most often involved both.

V shed 6 bases and J shed 5 bases, with 7 bases lying between them. The length of the CDR3 is 11 residues. Germline-derived CDR1 and CDR2 are SNHLY and FYNNEI. About this clone: Its antigen is unknown. This CDR3 is also generated by other DNA sequences in the sample.

The time point denotes: week 5, during vaccination. Each dose of the vaccine consisted of 300 ug of mutant IDH1 20-mer peptide, with topical imiquimod. Profiling relied on immunoSEQ multiplex PCR, and the TCRdb table lists in-frame clones only, not all of them. Among fewer than 100,000 clones listed, roughly 91% were seen once. The receptor comes from a woman aged 45-65 years with glioma. The material was PBMCs, obtained from a glioma patient whose treatment included an IDH1 peptide vaccine. This chain uses TRBV2 with TRBJ2-5, with D uncertain. CDR3 region: CASSRRETQYF. The CDR3 nucleotides read TGTGCCAGCAGCCGTCGGGAGACCCAGTACTTC.